Below, one TCR beta chain is given with its context. This record comes from a study of control samples from healthy donors and cancer patients. The data were produced by immunoSEQ multiplex PCR, yet TCRdb's version contains in-frame clones alone and is incomplete. Among roughly 74,000 clones listed, 94% were seen once. The V and J ends lost 6 bases and 5 bases respectively, with 11 bases between them. Germline-derived CDR1 and CDR2 are KGHSH and LQKENI. The CDR3 is 14 residues long. The sequencing sample was made of blood. V is TRBV18 and J is TRBJ1-6, with D perhaps matching TRBD1 (6 bases). The TCR sequence derives from a woman between 18 and 29 years old in good health. CDR3 nucleotides: TGTGCCAGCTCCCGGACAGCGGATAATTCACCCCTCCACTTT. Translating gives CASSRTADNSPLHF.